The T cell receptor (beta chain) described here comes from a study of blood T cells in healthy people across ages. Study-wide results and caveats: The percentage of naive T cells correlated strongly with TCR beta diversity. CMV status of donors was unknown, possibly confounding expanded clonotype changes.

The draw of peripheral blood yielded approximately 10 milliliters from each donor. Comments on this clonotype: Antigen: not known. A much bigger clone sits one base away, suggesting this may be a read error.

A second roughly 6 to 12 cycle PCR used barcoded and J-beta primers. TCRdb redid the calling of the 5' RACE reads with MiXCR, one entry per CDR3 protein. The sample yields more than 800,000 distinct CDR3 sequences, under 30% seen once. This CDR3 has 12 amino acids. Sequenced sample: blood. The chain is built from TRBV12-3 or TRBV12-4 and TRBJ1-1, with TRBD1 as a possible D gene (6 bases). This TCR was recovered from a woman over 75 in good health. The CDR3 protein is CVSRRTAFEAFF. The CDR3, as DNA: TGTGTCAGCAGGCGGACAGCATTTGAAGCTTTCTTT.